The 16 T cell receptor beta chains below come from one sample, sequenced in a study of radiation and T cells in renal cell carcinoma. Time point in this sample: blood 4 weeks post-SBRT, at nephrectomy. Treatment reported: 15 Gy SBRT to primary tumor, nephrectomy 4 weeks later. TCRdb's table, derived via immunoSEQ multiplex PCR, lists solely in-frame clones and lacks some. The sample includes about 76,000 clones, roughly nine tenths of them seen just once. Specimen: blood, collected from a patient whose treatment included radiotherapy and nephrectomy. Every receptor here comes from a woman aged 70 to 79 with renal cell carcinoma.

V is TRBV14 and J is TRBJ2-5; 7 nucleotides line up with TRBD1. This CDR3 spans 16 amino acids. Germline trimming cut 3 bases from V and 2 bases from J; bases unmatched to any gene: 9. Germline CDR1 is SGHDN and CDR2 is FVKESK. CDR3 nucleotides: TGTGCCAGCAGCCACTTGACAGGGAAGAGGCAAGAGACCCAGTACTTC. This sequence encodes CASSHLTGKRQETQYF.

About this clone itself: The junction does not match germline at one end; this may be a read error. The rearrangement uses TRBV6-1 and TRBJ1-2; D gene ambiguous. Per germline, CDR1 MNHNS and CDR2 SASEGT. The CDR3 extends over 11 amino acids. The CDR3 sequence: CASSEHLPEAF. As DNA, the CDR3 is TGTGCCAGCAGTGAACACCTTCCGGAAGCCTTC.

The chain joins TRBV7-3 to TRBJ2-7, with TRBD1 identical over 9 bases. With V trimmed by 4 bases and J by 8 bases, 6 bases remained unmatched. The germline V gene has CDR1 SGHTA and CDR2 FQGTGA. This CDR3 region has 13 residues. The CDR3 region is CASSSLGQGKQYF. In DNA, the CDR3 is TGTGCCAGCAGCTCCCTGGGACAGGGAAAGCAGTACTTC.

This clone was recorded once. The rearrangement links TRBV11-2 to TRBJ2-1, with 8 bases matching TRBD2. V shed 5 bases, J shed 8 bases, and the junction held 8 bases outside the gene matches. The length of the CDR3 is 14 residues. Germline values: CDR1 SGHAT, CDR2 FQNNGV. CDR3 bases: TGTGCCAGCAGCCTATCCGGGGGGGATGATGAGCAGTTCTTC. Residues: CASSLSGGDDEQFF.

The V call is TRBV28, the J call TRBJ1-5; D is perhaps TRBD1 (5 bases). CDR1 is MDHEN and CDR2 is SYDVKM in the germline V gene. This CDR3 comprises 14 residues. Trimming removed 8 bases from V and 0 bases from J, with 11 bases in between. CDR3 sequence reads: CASLPGTSNQPQHF. The CDR3 region has the DNA TGTGCCAGCCTCCCAGGGACTAGCAATCAGCCCCAGCATTTT.

The chain links TRBV6-1 to TRBJ1-5, with D perhaps matching TRBD1 (5 bases). Germline CDR1 MNHNS, CDR2 SASEGT. The CDR3 is 15 residues long. V dropped 6 bases and J dropped 2 bases, with 14 bases sitting between them. Written as DNA, the CDR3 is TGTGCCAGCAGGGGGGGTGGAGTTGGCAATCAGCCCCAGCATTTT. Its protein product is CASRGGGVGNQPQHF.

A word on this clone: One end of the junction varies from germline; a read error may be responsible. The chain combines TRBV7-7 with TRBJ1-2, with 10 bases that match TRBD1. The CDR3 spans 14 residues. CDR1 and CDR2 (germline): SSHAT, FNYEAQ (reference sequence). In nucleotides, the CDR3 is TGTGCTAGCAGCCTTAGACAGGGGGCGGGCGGCTACACCTTC. Encoded protein: CASSLRQGAGGYTF.

The rearrangement joins TRBV19 to TRBJ2-7; the D gene is possibly TRBD1 (6 bases). CDR3 length: 14 amino acids. Trimming cost V 4 bases and J 0 bases, with 10 bases left between them. Germline V gene lookup returns CDR1 LNHDA and CDR2 SQIVND (reference sequence). The CDR3 nucleotides read TGTGCCAGTAGTAGGAGGACAGACTCCTACGAGCAGTACTTC. Translated: CASSRRTDSYEQYF.

J is TRBJ1-6 and V is TRBV5-8; 7 bases align to TRBD1. Germline V gene data show CDR1 as SGHTS and CDR2 as YDEGEE. V lost 0 bases and J lost 6; bases outside the gene matches: 9. The CDR3 is made up of 17 amino acids. CDR3 in DNA: TGTGCCAGCAGCTTGGAGGGTAGGGGGCGAGTTAATTCACCCCTCCACTTT. This sequence encodes CASSLEGRGRVNSPLHF.

The gene calls are TRBV11-3 and TRBJ2-3, with 9 bases identical to TRBD2. Germline V gives CDR1 SGHNT, CDR2 YENEEA. CDR3 length: 15 residues. With 6 bases clipped from V and 1 base from J, the junction kept 5 bases outside the gene matches. Written as DNA, the CDR3 is TGTGCCAGCAGGCGGGGGGGGGCTGGCACAGATACGCAGTATTTT. This sequence encodes CASRRGGAGTDTQYF.

This clone was counted a single time. The chain joins TRBV25-1 to TRBJ2-3; D remains unclear. Per germline, CDR1 MGHDK and CDR2 SYGVNS. The CDR3 spans 13 residues. V dropped 6 bases and J dropped 4 bases, with 11 bases sitting between them. The CDR3 here is CASRPTGADTQYF. In DNA, the CDR3 is TGTGCCAGCAGGCCCACGGGCGCAGATACGCAGTATTTT.

This chain uses TRBV6-5 with TRBJ1-2, with D tentatively TRBD1 (5 bases). Germline V gene lookup returns CDR1 MNHEY and CDR2 SVGAGI. The CDR3 is made up of 14 amino acids. The V gene lost 2 bases and the J gene lost 2 bases, with 9 bases spanning the gap. This CDR3 reads CASSYMGGNYGYTF. The CDR3 bases are TGTGCCAGCAGTTACATGGGGGGGAACTATGGCTACACCTTC.

The gene calls are TRBV6-5 and TRBJ2-3, with no clear D. The V end was cut by 0 bases, the J end by 0 bases, with 7 bases between. Germline V gene sequence: CDR1 MNHEY, CDR2 SVGAGI. The CDR3 has 15 residues. The CDR3 sequence is CASSYSIPSTDTQYF. CDR3 sequence (DNA): TGTGCCAGCAGTTACTCGATACCTAGCACAGATACGCAGTATTTT.

CDR3 sequence: CASSTHPGDGYTF. The CDR3 DNA is TGTGCCAGCAGCACTCACCCAGGGGATGGCTACACCTTC. This sequence joins TRBV5-5 and TRBJ1-2, with D possibly being TRBD1 (6 bases). Deletions cut 4 bases from V and 6 bases from J, with 13 bases between. The CDR3 runs 13 residues. Germline V gene lookup returns CDR1 SGHKS and CDR2 YYEKEE (reference sequence).

The V gene is TRBV28, the J gene TRBJ1-2, with D uncertain. CDR1 and CDR2 (germline): MDHEN, SYDVKM. This CDR3 has 14 residues. Trimming removed 2 bases from V and 1 base from J, with 8 bases in between. The CDR3 reads CASSLSRFNYGYTF. Here the CDR3 DNA reads TGTGCCAGCAGTTTAAGCAGATTTAACTATGGCTACACCTTC.

The chain uses TRBV19 and TRBJ1-4; no reliable D call. The CDR3 is 11 amino acids. V was cut by 9 bases and J by 7 bases, with 9 bases left in between. Germline V lookup: CDR1 LNHDA, CDR2 SQIVND (reference sequence). CDR3: CASTGAEKLFF. In DNA, the CDR3 is TGTGCCAGCACCGGTGCTGAAAAACTGTTTTTT.